The 10 T cell receptor beta chains given below trace back to one sample, sequenced in a study of shared T cell receptors in the human thymus. Generated by immunoSEQ multiplex PCR, the TCRdb table keeps only in-frame clones and is missing some. The sample consists of approximately 660,000 clones, approximately 90% of them appearing once. These data also formed part of another study, on human thymus T cells.

Sequenced input: thymocytes. These receptors came from a boy in the first two years of life with a congenital heart defect.

This clone was seen just once. The J gene is TRBJ2-7, the V gene TRBV7-6; 7 bases map to TRBD2. This CDR3 has 16 residues. Germline V gene data show CDR1 as SGHVS and CDR2 as FNYEAQ. Trimming cost V 4 bases and J 3 bases; bases outside gene matches: 12. DNA for the CDR3: TGTGCCAGCAGCTCAACCTACCGGGACTACCTCTACGAGCAGTACTTC. Translating it yields CASSSTYRDYLYEQYF.

The CDR3 DNA follows: TGTGCCTGGAGGGGCCCTCAAGCTAACTATGGCTACACCTTC. This translates into CAWRGPQANYGYTF. The genes are TRBV30 and TRBJ1-2; D is uncertain. Trimming shortened V by 3 bases and J by 0 bases, and 11 bases separated the two germline ends. From germline, CDR1 is GTSNPN and CDR2 SVGIG (reference sequence). The CDR3 is made up of 14 amino acids.

The chain combines TRBV14 with TRBJ2-7, with 8 bases fitting TRBD1. The germline V gene has CDR1 SGHDN and CDR2 FVKESK. This CDR3 contains 12 residues. Trimming took 7 bases from V and 7 from J; bases not matched to a gene: 6. The CDR3 nucleotides are TGTGCCAGCAATTCAGGGGGCAGGGAGCAGTACTTC. Translating it yields CASNSGGREQYF.

V is TRBV19 and J is TRBJ1-2, with 9 bases that match TRBD1. The CDR3 covers 15 residues. The J segment lost 7 bases and the V segment lost 6 bases, leaving 12 bases of the junction unmatched. Germline-derived CDR1 and CDR2 are LNHDA and SQIVND (reference sequence). The chain's CDR3 is CASSGPGQGGRGYTF. CDR3 in DNA: TGTGCCAGTAGCGGACCGGGACAGGGAGGTCGTGGCTACACCTTC.

The chain combines TRBV4-1 with TRBJ2-4; possible D gene TRBD2, 5 bases. From germline, CDR1 is MGHRA and CDR2 YSYEKL. The CDR3 is made up of 16 amino acids. V was cut by 0 bases and J by 3 bases, with 12 bases left in between. This CDR3 reads CASSQDAGEGKNIQYF. CDR3 sequence (DNA): TGCGCCAGCAGCCAAGATGCTGGCGAGGGCAAAAACATTCAGTACTTC.

The V call is TRBV6-1, the J call TRBJ2-7, with D unclear. The CDR3 has 12 amino acids. V was clipped by 3 bases and J by 0 bases, with 3 bases between them. The V gene's germline CDR1 is MNHNS and CDR2 SASEGT. The DNA for the CDR3 is TGTGCCAGCAGTGACAGCTCCTACGAGCAGTACTTC. Amino acids: CASSDSSYEQYF.

The J gene is TRBJ2-7, the V gene TRBV5-4; 7 bases are a match to TRBD1. Unmatched junction bases numbered 7, after V lost 2 bases and J lost 5 bases. The CDR3 covers 14 residues. Germline CDR1 reads SGHNT; CDR2 reads YYREEE (reference sequence). The CDR3 reads CASSFRDRVDEQYF. CDR3 coding DNA: TGTGCCAGCAGCTTTAGAGACAGGGTTGACGAGCAGTACTTC.

This clone was seen only once. This chain connects TRBV6-5 to TRBJ2-7, with D tentatively TRBD1 (6 bases). CDR3 length: 14 residues. Per germline, CDR1 MNHEY and CDR2 SVGAGI. Deletions cut 6 bases from V and 2 bases from J, with 14 bases between. CDR3 nucleotides: TGTGCCAGCAGCCTCGGGACACAAACCTACGAGCAGTACTTC. Translated: CASSLGTQTYEQYF.

V gene TRBV6-1 combines with J gene TRBJ2-5, with TRBD1 matching over 10 bases. Germline values: CDR1 MNHNS, CDR2 SASEGT. The trim removed 5 bases at V and 3 bases at J, leaving 6 bases unmatched. CDR3 length: 15 amino acids. CDR3 sequence: CASSKPGQGKETQYF. The CDR3 DNA sequence: TGTGCCAGCAGTAAACCGGGACAGGGGAAAGAGACCCAGTACTTC.

V is TRBV28 and J is TRBJ2-7; 8 bases are shared with TRBD2. Germline assignment: CDR1 MDHEN and CDR2 SYDVKM. CDR3 length: 15 residues. Losses at the gene ends were 4 bases for V and 4 bases for J; bases not matched to a gene: 9. The DNA of the CDR3 is TGTGCCAGCAGTTCACCGGGACTAGAAGGATACGAGCAGTACTTC. Amino acid sequence: CASSSPGLEGYEQYF.